The 16 T cell receptor beta chains presented below share a single source sample, sequenced in a study of blood T cell repertoires in COVID-19 (dated by TCRdb to 2020 to 2021). The library was generated by the immunoSEQ multiplex PCR assay. The clones in this table, taken by TCRdb from immuneACCESS, are in-frame only. Not every clone is retained; where verified, under half of the shortfall comes from an unresolved V gene, and the cause of the rest is unknown. This sample comprises approximately 300,000 clones, 90% of them detected only once. The ten top clones hold around 4.2% of the sample. The sequencing input was PBMCs or T cells enriched from blood (not recorded which). The receptors were gathered from a woman aged 30 to 39 who had been exposed to COVID-19.

This chain joins TRBV5-5 and TRBJ1-2, with 11 bases that match TRBD1. V trimming: 4 bases; J trimming: 4 bases; junction bases outside the gene matches: 9. Germline V gene sequence: CDR1 SGHKS, CDR2 YYEKEE (reference sequence). CDR3 length: 16 amino acids. In nucleotides, the CDR3 is TGTGCCAGCAGCCCCTTGGGACAGGGGGTTAGCTATGGCTACACCTTC. Translating it yields CASSPLGQGVSYGYTF.

This rearrangement joins TRBV6-6 to TRBJ2-1, with D tentatively TRBD1 (5 bases). Germline assignment: CDR1 MNHNY and CDR2 SVGAGI (reference sequence). V lost 8 bases, J lost 9 bases, and 23 bases lay in between. There are 15 residues in the CDR3. The CDR3 nucleotides are TGTGCCAGCGGGGCCAGGGTAAGAGAGAGGAGTGAGCAGTTCTTC. Translating gives CASGARVRERSEQFF.

The gene calls are TRBV7-9 and TRBJ2-2; 8 bases are shared with TRBD1. Trimming removed 6 bases from V and 4 bases from J; junction bases left unmatched: 7. The CDR3 spans 15 residues. Per germline, CDR1 SEHNR and CDR2 FQNEAQ (reference sequence). The CDR3 nucleotides read TGTGCCAGCAGTATCAGACAGGGGAGCACCGGGGAGCTGTTTTTT. Translated: CASSIRQGSTGELFF.

CDR3 in DNA: TGTGCCAGCAGCGTAGAAACAGGGACAAAGGTCGCCACTGAAGCTTTCTTT. Protein: CASSVETGTKVATEAFF. The chain couples TRBV9 to TRBJ1-1; tentatively, D is TRBD1 (6 bases). Germline CDR1 reads SGDLS; CDR2 reads YYNGEE. The CDR3 consists of 17 residues. Trimming shortened V by 0 bases and J by 4 bases, and 19 bases separated the two germline ends.

The V gene is TRBV21-1, the J gene TRBJ1-2. TRBV21-1 counts as a pseudogene. CDR3 length equals 15 residues. The CDR3 DNA is TGTGCCAGCAGCATCCGCCCCGGGGGGCGGCGGGGCTACACCTTC. Its translation: CASSIRPGGRRGYTF.

The chain combines TRBV7-8 with TRBJ2-5; 9 bases match TRBD2. Losses at the gene ends were 1 base for V and 5 bases for J; bases not matched to a gene: 11. Germline V gives CDR1 SGHVS, CDR2 FQNEAQ. The CDR3 spans 17 residues. DNA of the CDR3: TGTGCCAGCAGCTTAGGGATTAAAGCGGGGGGAAGCGAGACCCAGTACTTC. Its translation: CASSLGIKAGGSETQYF. Drawing the rest from reference TRBV7-8 and TRBJ2-5, the complete variable domain is GAGVSQSPRYKVAKRGQDVALRCDPISGHVSLFWYQQALGQGPEFLTYFQNEAQLDKSGLPSDRFFAERPEGSVSTLKIQRTQQEDSAVYLCASSLGIKAGGSETQYFGPGTRLLVL.

The chain joins TRBV5-8 to TRBJ1-1; D gene uncertain. The germline CDR1 and CDR2 sequences are SGHTS and YDEGEE. V was shortened by 3 bases and J by 6 bases, with 9 bases between the two germline ends. The CDR3 loop spans 12 amino acids. CDR3 in DNA: TGTGCCAGCAGCTGGATGAGGCCTGAAGCTTTCTTT. Translating gives CASSWMRPEAFF.

This clone was counted a single time. V usage is TRBV2 and J usage is TRBJ2-2; D possibly corresponds to TRBD1 (6 bases). The V end was cut by 5 bases, the J end by 7 bases, with 11 bases between. There are 13 residues in the CDR3. CDR1 is SNHLY, CDR2 FYNNEI, per germline. As DNA, the CDR3 is TGTGCCAGCAGTATTACAGGGAGCGGGGAGCTGTTTTTT. This codes for CASSITGSGELFF.

V gene TRBV7-8 combines with J gene TRBJ2-2; D not certain. The CDR3 contains 13 residues. V was shortened by 5 bases and J by 8 bases, with 12 bases between the two germline ends. Germline V CDR1 and CDR2: SGHVS, FQNEAQ. The CDR3 sequence is CASSRFEAGELFF. As DNA, the CDR3 is TGTGCCAGCAGCCGATTCGAGGCAGGGGAGCTGTTTTTT. Combining the CDR3 with reference TRBV7-8 and TRBJ2-2 gives the whole variable domain GAGVSQSPRYKVAKRGQDVALRCDPISGHVSLFWYQQALGQGPEFLTYFQNEAQLDKSGLPSDRFFAERPEGSVSTLKIQRTQQEDSAVYLCASSRFEAGELFFGEGSRLTVL.

The chain joins TRBV12-3 or TRBV12-4 to TRBJ2-7; tentatively, D is TRBD1 (6 bases). V shed 6 bases and J shed 4 bases, with 13 bases lying between them. This CDR3 spans 13 amino acids. This CDR3 is CASSRDTGYEQYF. The CDR3 DNA reads TGTGCCAGCAGCCGGGACACAGGTTACGAGCAGTACTTC.

In its sample, this clone was seen a few times. The chain has TRBV6-5 and TRBJ1-5; D remains ambiguous. The ends were cut back, 6 bases at V and 6 bases at J, with 15 bases in the middle. CDR1 is MNHEY, CDR2 SVGAGI, per germline. This CDR3 has 14 residues. The CDR3 reads CASSLDIFSQPQHF. CDR3 coding DNA: TGTGCCAGCAGCTTAGATATCTTCTCTCAGCCCCAGCATTTT.

Here the CDR3 reads CASSLDRGGYNEQFF. The CDR3 DNA reads as TGTGCCAGCAGCTTAGACCGCGGGGGGTACAATGAGCAGTTCTTC. V usage is TRBV11-2 and J usage is TRBJ2-1; 8 positions match TRBD2. The CDR3 totals 15 residues. V dropped 0 bases and J dropped 4; count of bases not matched to a gene: 2. Germline lookup yields CDR1 SGHAT and CDR2 FQNNGV.

The chain recombines TRBV3-1 (or the pseudogene TRBV3-2) with TRBJ2-7; TRBD1 might be the D (6 bases). The ends were cut back, 0 bases at V and 2 bases at J, with 8 bases in the middle. Per germline, CDR1 LGHDT and CDR2 YNNKEL (reference sequence). This CDR3 has 14 amino acids. The CDR3, as DNA: TGTGCCAGCAGCCAAGAGGACAGCCCCTACGAGCAGTACTTC. Translated, it gives CASSQEDSPYEQYF.

The chain couples TRBV7-3 to TRBJ2-2, with 7 bases that match TRBD2. This CDR3 spans 13 amino acids. V lost 4 bases to trimming and J lost 5 bases; unmatched junction nucleotides: 1. The germline gives CDR1 SGHTA, CDR2 FQGTGA. CDR3 in amino acids: CASSSGGTGELFF. In DNA form, the CDR3 reads TGTGCCAGCAGCTCGGGGGGTACCGGGGAGCTGTTTTTT. The variable domain in full, completed from reference TRBV7-3 and TRBJ2-2, reads GAGVSQTPSNKVTEKGKYVELRCDPISGHTALYWYRQSLGQGPEFLIYFQGTGAADDSGLPNDRFFAVRPEGSVSTLKIQRTERGDSAVYLCASSSGGTGELFFGEGSRLTVL.

The rearrangement joins TRBV9 to TRBJ1-5, with a possible D match to TRBD1 (5 bases). Trimming shortened V by 2 bases and J by 6 bases, and 9 bases separated the two germline ends. The V gene's germline CDR1 is SGDLS and CDR2 YYNGEE. This CDR3 spans 13 amino acids. The CDR3 nucleotides read TGTGCCAGCAGCGTCTCAGGGCGTCAGCCCCAGCATTTT. Translating gives CASSVSGRQPQHF.

This sequence joins TRBV5-8 and TRBJ1-5; D call uncertain. This CDR3 is built from 12 residues. CDR1 and CDR2 from the germline V gene are SGHTS and YDEGEE. Trimming pared 5 bases from V and 5 bases from J, leaving 8 bases between. This chain's CDR3 is CASSLFYQPQHF. The CDR3 DNA is TGTGCCAGCAGTTTATTTTATCAGCCCCAGCATTTT.